Listed below are T cell receptor beta chains from one sample, sequenced in a study of cytomegalovirus exposure and HLA in healthy donors. Profiling relied on immunoSEQ multiplex PCR, and the TCRdb table lists in-frame clones only, not all of them. This sample has about 99,000 clones, with around 80% found just once. The sample taken for sequencing was PBMCs. All receptors come from a woman aged 40 to 50 in good health and CMV-seronegative. CDR3s include the opening cysteine and the closing phenylalanine or tryptophan. The order of the fields is CDR3 DNA, CDR3 protein, V gene, D gene, clone size, CDR3 length, J gene. A D gene is named only where the DNA matches it firmly. Clone size, where shown, is once, few, many, or a class for clones that have expanded.

TGTGCCAGCTATGAATATCGCCCGGGACAGGGTGCATCACCCCTCCACTTT,CASYEYRPGQGASPLHF,TRBV27,TRBD1,NA,17,TRBJ1-6
TGTGCCAGCAGTACGACAGGGGGCTGGAGCAATCAGCCCCAGCATTTT,CASSTTGGWSNQPQHF,TRBV28,TRBD1,NA,16,TRBJ1-5
TGCGCCAGCAGCCAATTTGGGAGCGGGAGGGGTAATGAGCAGTTCTTC,CASSQFGSGRGNEQFF,TRBV4-1,TRBD2,NA,16,TRBJ2-1
TGTGCCAGCTCACCCTCCGTGGAGACGAACTATGGCTACACCTTC,CASSPSVETNYGYTF,TRBV18,NA,few,15,TRBJ1-2
TGTGCCAGAACCCCGACAGAAGGGGGTTTAAGCGAAGAAGCTTTCTTT,CARTPTEGGLSEEAFF,TRBV21-1,NA,NA,16,TRBJ1-1
TGTGCCTGGAGTGTACACCCCAACGATCCTTTATACGAGCAGTACTTC,CAWSVHPNDPLYEQYF,TRBV30,NA,once,16,TRBJ2-7
TGTGCCAGCAGCGGACTAGCGGCAGATACGCAGTATTTT,CASSGLAADTQYF,TRBV5-4,TRBD2,NA,13,TRBJ2-3
TGTGCCAGCAGCTTGAGCAGGGGCCCCTACGAGCAGTACTTC,CASSLSRGPYEQYF,TRBV5-8,NA,NA,14,TRBJ2-7
TGTGCCAGCAGCTTAGCCGTCGTAGCGGTCCAAGAGACCCAGTACTTC,CASSLAVVAVQETQYF,TRBV7-2,NA,NA,16,TRBJ2-5
TGTGCCAGCAGTTTACTAAGCGACAGGGATACCGGAGTTAATGGCTACACCTTC,CASSLLSDRDTGVNGYTF,TRBV27,TRBD1,once,18,TRBJ1-2
TGTGCCAGCAGTTTAGCATTAGTAGCCGGGTACGAGCAGTACTTC,CASSLALVAGYEQYF,TRBV27,NA,once,15,TRBJ2-7
TGTGCCAGCAGCTGGATCGACCGGGACAGAGACTTC,CASSWIDRDRDF,TRBV7-9,TRBD1,NA,12,TRBJ2-7
TGCGCCAGCAGCCAAGAGCGGAGTCAGCCCCAGCATTTT,CASSQERSQPQHF,TRBV4-3,NA,NA,13,TRBJ1-5
TGTGCCAGCAGCCCCTCCTCCGGCGGGGCGAACACTGAAGCTTTCTTT,CASSPSSGGANTEAFF,TRBV28,NA,NA,16,TRBJ1-1
TGTGCCAGCAGCGAAAAACGACAGGGCGCGGGAAACACCATATATTTT,CASSEKRQGAGNTIYF,TRBV5-4,TRBD1,NA,16,TRBJ1-3
TGTGCCAGCAGCTTGAGCGGGAGTGGCTACACCTTC,CASSLSGSGYTF,TRBV7-6,NA,NA,12,TRBJ1-2
TGTGCCAGCAGTCCGCGGGGGACAGGAGTCAATGAGCAGTTCTTC,CASSPRGTGVNEQFF,TRBV27,NA,NA,15,TRBJ2-1
TGTGCCACCAGCCACCTTGCTTGGACTGCCCAAGAGACCCAGTACTTC,CATSHLAWTAQETQYF,TRBV15,NA,once,16,TRBJ2-5
TGTGCCAGCAGTCCGGGACAGGGGGCTATGAACACTGAAGCTTTCTTT,CASSPGQGAMNTEAFF,TRBV7-6,TRBD1,NA,16,TRBJ1-1
TGTGCCAGCAGCCCGCCCGCCGGACAGGTCACCGGGGAGCTGTTTTTT,CASSPPAGQVTGELFF,TRBV7-2,TRBD1,NA,16,TRBJ2-2
TGTGCCAGCAGTTTGTGGCCCGGGGGAGCTTTCTTT,CASSLWPGGAFF,TRBV28,NA,NA,12,TRBJ1-1
TGTGCCATCAGCCCAATGACAGGGGGAATCTATGGCTACACCTTC,CAISPMTGGIYGYTF,TRBV10-3,TRBD1,NA,15,TRBJ1-2
TGTGCCAGCAGGCCCACCGGGACTTTTCGCAATGAGCAGTTCTTC,CASRPTGTFRNEQFF,TRBV28,NA,NA,15,TRBJ2-1
TGCGCCAGCAGCTTTGGGGGAGGCGGGATCAATGAGCAGTTCTTC,CASSFGGGGINEQFF,TRBV5-1,NA,NA,15,TRBJ2-1
TGTGCCAGCATCGTGACTAGCAGTTCGGGGACCCAGTACTTC,CASIVTSSSGTQYF,TRBV7-2,TRBD2,NA,14,TRBJ2-5
TGTGCCAGCAGCTTAGAACCGGGATCTAATGAAAAACTGTTTTTT,CASSLEPGSNEKLFF,TRBV7-6,NA,few,15,TRBJ1-4
TGTGCCAGCAGTTTTCAGCCGGGGGAGACCCAGTACTTC,CASSFQPGETQYF,TRBV27,NA,NA,13,TRBJ2-5
TGTGCCAGCACCCTAGCGGGAGGATTGGAGTATGAGCAGTTCTTC,CASTLAGGLEYEQFF,TRBV6-5,TRBD2,once,15,TRBJ2-1
TGTGCCAGCACCACCCCCCCGGGACTCACCTACGAGCAGTACTTC,CASTTPPGLTYEQYF,TRBV7-2,NA,NA,15,TRBJ2-7
TGTGCCAGTAGTGACGGATACAGTAATTCACCCCTCCACTTT,CASSDGYSNSPLHF,TRBV19,NA,NA,14,TRBJ1-6
TGTGCCAGCAGTGTCGGGACAGGGACCTACGAGCAGTACTTC,CASSVGTGTYEQYF,TRBV6-1,TRBD1,NA,14,TRBJ2-7
TGTGCCAGCAGTTTCCAGACGGGGAGGCTCGTAAAACTGTTTTTT,CASSFQTGRLVKLFF,TRBV28,NA,NA,15,TRBJ1-4
TGTGCCAACTCACAGGGTAGTCTAGGTGCCACTGAAGCTTTCTTT,CANSQGSLGATEAFF,TRBV10-3,NA,few,15,TRBJ1-1
TGTGCCAGCAGCAGGACCGGGACAGGAGACTACGAGCAGTACTTC,CASSRTGTGDYEQYF,TRBV6-1,TRBD1,once,15,TRBJ2-7
TGTGCCTGGAGTAGACTAGTTGCTGAGCAGTTCTTC,CAWSRLVAEQFF,TRBV30,NA,once,12,TRBJ2-1
TGTGCCAGCAGTATAGTTCAGGGAACTGAAGCTTTCTTT,CASSIVQGTEAFF,TRBV7-6,NA,NA,13,TRBJ1-1
TGTGCCAGCAGCCATATAGGAGGAGGGGACAATGAGCAGTTCTTC,CASSHIGGGDNEQFF,TRBV5-5,NA,NA,15,TRBJ2-1
TGTGCCAGCAGCTTACACGCCGGGACAGACTATGGCTACACCTTC,CASSLHAGTDYGYTF,TRBV11-2,TRBD1,NA,15,TRBJ1-2
TGTGCCAGCAGTCTAAGAGGACAGTTCGGGGACGAGCAGTACTTC,CASSLRGQFGDEQYF,TRBV6-6,NA,NA,15,TRBJ2-7
TGTGCCAGCAGTTTCCCCTCTGCTAATGAAAAACTGTTTTTT,CASSFPSANEKLFF,TRBV28,NA,NA,14,TRBJ1-4
TGTGCCAGCAGTGTAACAGGGGTCTACGAGCAGTACTTC,CASSVTGVYEQYF,TRBV2,TRBD1,NA,13,TRBJ2-7
TGCGCCAGCAGCACCGGACAGGGTCTTGTGGAGCAGTACTTC,CASSTGQGLVEQYF,TRBV5-1,TRBD1,NA,14,TRBJ2-7
TGTGCCAGTAGTACCAGACAGGGGGCTGGAAATAATTCACCCCTCCACTTT,CASSTRQGAGNNSPLHF,TRBV19,TRBD1,NA,17,TRBJ1-6
TGTGCCAGCAGTTCGGCTAGCGGGATCATCGAGCAGTACTTC,CASSSASGIIEQYF,TRBV28,TRBD2,NA,14,TRBJ2-7
TGCGCCAGCAGCCTTTTCCTCTCCACAACCACAGGCGCGAACACTGAAGCTTTCTTT,CASSLFLSTTTGANTEAFF,TRBV4-3,NA,NA,19,TRBJ1-1
TGTGCCAGCAGTCACCCGGGACAGGGATCCCACCAGACCTACGAGCAGTACTTC,CASSHPGQGSHQTYEQYF,TRBV7-6,TRBD1,few,18,TRBJ2-7
TGTGCCAGCAGACCGCAGGGTGCGGGCAATCAGCCCCAGCATTTT,CASRPQGAGNQPQHF,TRBV6-1,NA,NA,15,TRBJ1-5
TGCGCCAGCAGCTTGGTTCATGTCCGGGATACCGGGGAGCTGTTTTTT,CASSLVHVRDTGELFF,TRBV5-1,NA,NA,16,TRBJ2-2